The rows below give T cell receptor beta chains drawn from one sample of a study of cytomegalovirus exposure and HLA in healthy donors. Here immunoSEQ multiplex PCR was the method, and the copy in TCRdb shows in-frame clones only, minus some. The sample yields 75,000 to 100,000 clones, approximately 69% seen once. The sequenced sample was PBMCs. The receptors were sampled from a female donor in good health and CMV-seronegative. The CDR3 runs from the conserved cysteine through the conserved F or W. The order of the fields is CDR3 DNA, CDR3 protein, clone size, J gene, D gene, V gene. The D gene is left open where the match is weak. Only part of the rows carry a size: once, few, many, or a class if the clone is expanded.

CDR3 DNA: TGTGCCAGCAGTGCCCCCGGGACAGGGTCAACTGAAGCTTTCTTT
CDR3 protein: CASSAPGTGSTEAFF
clone size: -
J gene: TRBJ1-1
D gene: TRBD1
V gene: TRBV6-6

CDR3 DNA: TGTGCCAGCAGGGGAGGGCCCGACACCGGGGAGCTGTTTTTT
CDR3 protein: CASRGGPDTGELFF
clone size: few
J gene: TRBJ2-2
D gene: TRBD2
V gene: TRBV2

CDR3 DNA: TGTGCCTGCTTCAGGGACTCCTATAATTCTCCCCTCCACTTT
CDR3 protein: CACFRDSYNSPLHF
clone size: -
J gene: TRBJ1-6
D gene: -
V gene: TRBV30

CDR3 DNA: TGCGCCAGCAGCGACAGGGTTTCCGCTGAAGCTTTCTTT
CDR3 protein: CASSDRVSAEAFF
clone size: -
J gene: TRBJ1-1
D gene: TRBD1
V gene: TRBV5-1

CDR3 DNA: TGTGCCAGCAGTTTAGGACAGGGGACGGAAGCTTTCTTT
CDR3 protein: CASSLGQGTEAFF
clone size: -
J gene: TRBJ1-1
D gene: TRBD1
V gene: TRBV28

CDR3 DNA: TGTGCCAGCACCCAGGGGGATTATAATTCACCCCTCCACTTT
CDR3 protein: CASTQGDYNSPLHF
clone size: few
J gene: TRBJ1-6
D gene: TRBD1
V gene: TRBV6-1

CDR3 DNA: TGCGCCAGCAGTCACACGCAGGACTCCTATCAGCCCCAGCATTTT
CDR3 protein: CASSHTQDSYQPQHF
clone size: -
J gene: TRBJ1-5
D gene: -
V gene: TRBV4-1

CDR3 DNA: TGTGCCAGCAGCCATCCGGGACTTAGCTCCTATAATTCACCCCTCCACTTT
CDR3 protein: CASSHPGLSSYNSPLHF
clone size: -
J gene: TRBJ1-6
D gene: -
V gene: TRBV7-2

CDR3 DNA: TGTGCCAGCAGTGAAGTAGGGCGGGGGTCCTACTACGAGCAGTACTTC
CDR3 protein: CASSEVGRGSYYEQYF
clone size: -
J gene: TRBJ2-7
D gene: TRBD2
V gene: TRBV6-1

CDR3 DNA: TGTGCCAGCAATCAGGGGAGGGAGGCCCAGTACTTC
CDR3 protein: CASNQGREAQYF
clone size: once
J gene: TRBJ2-5
D gene: -
V gene: TRBV28

CDR3 DNA: TGCAGCGTTGACGGCGGGAGCCCCAGGTCCTACGAGCAGTACTTC
CDR3 protein: CSVDGGSPRSYEQYF
clone size: -
J gene: TRBJ2-7
D gene: TRBD2
V gene: TRBV29-1

CDR3 DNA: TGTGCCAGCAGTACCCGCGGGAGCCCCTACAATGAGCAGTTCTTC
CDR3 protein: CASSTRGSPYNEQFF
clone size: -
J gene: TRBJ2-1
D gene: TRBD2
V gene: TRBV28

CDR3 DNA: TGTGCCAGCACCCGACTAGCGGGGGGCTCATGGACCGGGGAGCTGTTTTTT
CDR3 protein: CASTRLAGGSWTGELFF
clone size: -
J gene: TRBJ2-2
D gene: TRBD2
V gene: TRBV7-2

CDR3 DNA: TGTGCCTGGAGCACAGGTATAGGAAACACCATATATTTT
CDR3 protein: CAWSTGIGNTIYF
clone size: -
J gene: TRBJ1-3
D gene: -
V gene: TRBV30

CDR3 DNA: TGTGCCAGCAGCCTACACACCGGGGAGCTGTTTTTT
CDR3 protein: CASSLHTGELFF
clone size: -
J gene: TRBJ2-2
D gene: -
V gene: TRBV7-3

CDR3 DNA: TGTGCCAGCAGCTTAGACAGTACATCTGGGGCCAACGTCCTGACTTTC
CDR3 protein: CASSLDSTSGANVLTF
clone size: -
J gene: TRBJ2-6
D gene: -
V gene: TRBV7-3

CDR3 DNA: TGTGCCAGCAGCTTAGTTGGGACTAGTATTGAGCAGTACTTC
CDR3 protein: CASSLVGTSIEQYF
clone size: -
J gene: TRBJ2-7
D gene: TRBD2
V gene: TRBV7-2

CDR3 DNA: TGTGCCAGTAGTATACCCCTGAACACCGGGGAGCTGTTTTTT
CDR3 protein: CASSIPLNTGELFF
clone size: -
J gene: TRBJ2-2
D gene: -
V gene: TRBV19

CDR3 DNA: TGTGCCAGCAGCGAGGGACACCCCACAGATACGCAGTATTTT
CDR3 protein: CASSEGHPTDTQYF
clone size: -
J gene: TRBJ2-3
D gene: -
V gene: TRBV9

CDR3 DNA: TGTGCCAGCAGCTTCGCGAACACCGGGGAGCTGTTTTTT
CDR3 protein: CASSFANTGELFF
clone size: -
J gene: TRBJ2-2
D gene: -
V gene: TRBV7-2

CDR3 DNA: TGTGCCAGCAGCTCTGACGGGACTAATCAGCCCCAGCATTTT
CDR3 protein: CASSSDGTNQPQHF
clone size: -
J gene: TRBJ1-5
D gene: -
V gene: TRBV5-4

CDR3 DNA: TGTGCCAGCAGTTCCGGGAACACCGGGGAGCTGTTTTTT
CDR3 protein: CASSSGNTGELFF
clone size: -
J gene: TRBJ2-2
D gene: -
V gene: TRBV2

CDR3 DNA: TGTGCCAGCAGTGAAAGGCGGAACGAGCAGTTCTTC
CDR3 protein: CASSERRNEQFF
clone size: -
J gene: TRBJ2-1
D gene: -
V gene: TRBV2

CDR3 DNA: TGCGCCAGCAGCTTGTATGCGGAGACCCCCTACGAGCAGTACTTC
CDR3 protein: CASSLYAETPYEQYF
clone size: few
J gene: TRBJ2-7
D gene: -
V gene: TRBV5-1

CDR3 DNA: TGTGCCAGCAGCTCCAGTTCTGCAACTAATGAAAAACTGTTTTTT
CDR3 protein: CASSSSSATNEKLFF
clone size: -
J gene: TRBJ1-4
D gene: -
V gene: TRBV7-2

CDR3 DNA: TGTGCCAGCAGTGTCGACAGGGGGCATGAGGAAAAACTGTTTTTT
CDR3 protein: CASSVDRGHEEKLFF
clone size: few
J gene: TRBJ1-4
D gene: TRBD1
V gene: TRBV2

CDR3 DNA: TGTGCCAGCAGCTTTTCCGATGAGCAGTTCTTC
CDR3 protein: CASSFSDEQFF
clone size: once
J gene: TRBJ2-1
D gene: -
V gene: TRBV11-3

CDR3 DNA: TGTGCCAGCAGCGACAGGGTTAACTCCTACGAGCAGTACTTC
CDR3 protein: CASSDRVNSYEQYF
clone size: -
J gene: TRBJ2-7
D gene: TRBD1
V gene: TRBV13

CDR3 DNA: TGCAGCGTTGTTGCGACAATCCATGGTGAAGCTTTCTTT
CDR3 protein: CSVVATIHGEAFF
clone size: -
J gene: TRBJ1-1
D gene: -
V gene: TRBV29-1

CDR3 DNA: TGTGCCACCAGGGGAGGACAGGACTCCTACGAGCAGTACTTC
CDR3 protein: CATRGGQDSYEQYF
clone size: few
J gene: TRBJ2-7
D gene: -
V gene: TRBV15

CDR3 DNA: TGTGCCAGCAGCCAAGCAGGGGTCGGTAGCACTGAAGCTTTCTTT
CDR3 protein: CASSQAGVGSTEAFF
clone size: -
J gene: TRBJ1-1
D gene: -
V gene: TRBV6-5

CDR3 DNA: TGCAGCGTTGAGGGGGGGTCAGGGCCAGATACGCAGTATTTT
CDR3 protein: CSVEGGSGPDTQYF
clone size: few
J gene: TRBJ2-3
D gene: TRBD2
V gene: TRBV29-1

CDR3 DNA: TGTGCCAGCAGTTTAGGCGGGGGAGGGAATGAAAAACTGTTTTTT
CDR3 protein: CASSLGGGGNEKLFF
clone size: few
J gene: TRBJ1-4
D gene: -
V gene: TRBV28

CDR3 DNA: TGTGCCACCGAGACAGGGGTTGAAGCTTTCTTT
CDR3 protein: CATETGVEAFF
clone size: -
J gene: TRBJ1-1
D gene: TRBD1
V gene: TRBV19